These 21 T cell receptor beta chains came from one sample sequenced in a study of shared clonotypes between healthy human individuals. The protocol was immunoSEQ multiplex PCR, while the TCRdb copy is restricted to in-frame clones and leaves out a portion. The table has some 1 million clones, around 76% seen once; the top ten hold about 1.4%. Sequencing was done on a sample of memory CD4+ T cells sorted from blood. The subset here: CD45RA-negative fraction. The receptors derive from a man in his late teens or twenties in good health.

The sample holds a few counts of this clone. Other DNA sequences from this sample encode an identical CDR3 as well. This chain links TRBV18 with TRBJ1-6; TRBD1 matches at 7 bases. J was trimmed by 8 bases and V by 1 base; bases with no gene match: 2. The CDR3 is made up of 14 amino acids. Germline V gene data show CDR1 as KGHSH and CDR2 as LQKENI. CDR3 amino acids: CASSPQGADSPLHF. The CDR3 bases are TGTGCCAGCTCACCACAGGGGGCGGATTCACCCCTCCACTTT.

In its sample, this clone was seen once. CDR3 in amino acids: CASRNPGPNNSPLHF. In nucleotides, the CDR3 is TGTGCCAGTCGGAACCCGGGACCGAATAATTCACCCCTCCACTTT. V usage is TRBV19 and J usage is TRBJ1-6, with a weak D call TRBD1 (5 bases). The length of the CDR3 is 15 residues. CDR1 is LNHDA and CDR2 is SQIVND in the germline V gene (reference sequence). Between the trimmed V and J ends, which lost 8 bases and 5 bases, there was a span of 16 bases.

The V gene is TRBV6-5, the J gene TRBJ2-7; D is uncertain. CDR3 length: 16 residues. Trimming left V 2 bases short and J 4 bases short, with 18 bases between. CDR1 is MNHEY and CDR2 is SVGAGI in the germline V gene. The CDR3 spells CASSYESEPNPYEQYF. In nucleotides, the CDR3 is TGTGCCAGCAGTTACGAGTCCGAACCTAACCCGTACGAGCAGTACTTC.

The chain joins TRBV4-2 to TRBJ2-3, with D perhaps TRBD1 (6 bases). CDR1 LGHNA and CDR2 YNFKEQ come from the germline V gene. This CDR3 region has 14 residues. V lost 3 bases and J 1 base, leaving 8 bases between the germline ends. For the CDR3, the DNA is TGTGCCAGCAGCCAGGGACAACGCACAGATACGCAGTATTTT. Translation: CASSQGQRTDTQYF.

With respect to this clone: This may be a read error, as it is one base from a much larger clone. Other DNA sequences in the same sample also yield this CDR3. The chain is built from TRBV4-1 and TRBJ2-7, with D perhaps given as TRBD1 or TRBD2 (5 bases each). V shed 3 bases and J shed 1 base, with 7 bases lying between them. This CDR3 is 13 amino acids long. Germline values: CDR1 MGHRA, CDR2 YSYEKL. The CDR3 region has the DNA TGCGCCAGCAGCCAGGGACCTTCCTACGAGCAGTACTTC. Translated: CASSQGPSYEQYF.

About this clone: At the DNA level, this CDR3 is encoded by other sequences in the same sample as well. The J gene is TRBJ2-7, the V gene TRBV7-3; the D is unclear. V lost 5 bases and J lost 1, with 9 bases in between. Germline V CDR1 and CDR2: SGHTA, FQGTGA. This CDR3 has 13 amino acids. DNA for the CDR3: TGTGCCAGCAGCCTTGGGGTTTCCTACGAGCAGTACTTC. Encoded protein: CASSLGVSYEQYF.

This clone has only one observation. The chain couples TRBV5-1 to TRBJ2-3; D gene unclear. From germline, CDR1 is SGHRS and CDR2 YFSETQ. Trimming took 2 bases from V and 5 from J, leaving 9 bases between them. The CDR3 runs 13 residues. The DNA for the CDR3 is TGCGCCAGCAGCTTCGGAGTCGGAGATACGCAGTATTTT. It codes for CASSFGVGDTQYF.

This clone was detected only a few times. The rearrangement uses TRBV18 and TRBJ1-1; D ambiguous. This CDR3 has 12 amino acids. Germline CDR1 is KGHSH and CDR2 is LQKENI. The ends were cut back, 5 bases at V and 5 bases at J, with 9 bases in the middle. Here the CDR3 DNA reads TGTGCCAGCTCATACCGGGAGACTGAAGCTTTCTTT. It yields the protein CASSYRETEAFF.

The chain couples TRBV6-5 to TRBJ1-2; possible D gene TRBD1, 5 bases. This CDR3 comprises 15 residues. Germline assignment: CDR1 MNHEY and CDR2 SVGAGI. V gave up 5 bases and J gave up 4 bases, with 17 bases separating them. CDR3 bases: TGTGCCAGCAGTGGGATTGGGGGGACGGTCTATGGCTACACCTTC. Protein: CASSGIGGTVYGYTF.

The chain links TRBV10-3 to TRBJ1-4, with 7 bases matching TRBD1. This CDR3 is 14 amino acids long. V lost 0 bases and J lost 11; bases outside the gene matches: 6. CDR1 and CDR2 from the germline V gene are ENHRY and SYGVKD. The CDR3 DNA follows: TGTGCCATCAGTGAGTCGGAACAGGGGTCGAAACTGTTTTTT. Its translation is CAISESEQGSKLFF.

The chain has TRBV28 and TRBJ1-4, with 11 bases fitting TRBD1. This CDR3 region has 15 residues. Trimming removed 1 base from V and 8 bases from J; junction bases left unmatched: 3. The germline V gene has CDR1 MDHEN and CDR2 SYDVKM. DNA for the CDR3: TGTGCCAGCAGTTTATTAGGGACAGGGGGGGAAAAACTGTTTTTT. Protein: CASSLLGTGGEKLFF.

The rearrangement joins TRBV19 to TRBJ2-1, with D possibly being TRBD1 or TRBD2 (6 bases each). CDR1 and CDR2 (germline): LNHDA, SQIVND (reference sequence). Trimming removed 1 base from V and 10 bases from J, with 17 bases in between. There are 15 residues in the CDR3. CDR3 amino acids: CASSIGGGRGEEQFF. The DNA for the CDR3 is TGTGCCAGTAGTATAGGTGGGGGGCGAGGTGAAGAGCAGTTCTTC.

The chain carries TRBV7-2 and TRBJ1-5, with D unclear. The CDR3 totals 15 residues. The V and J ends lost 3 bases and 3 bases respectively, with 12 bases between them. In germline, CDR1 is SGHTA, CDR2 FQGNSA. This CDR3 reads CASSLDRRINQPQHF. DNA for the CDR3: TGTGCCAGCAGCTTGGATCGGCGGATCAATCAGCCCCAGCATTTT.

This clone was recorded a few times. J is TRBJ2-2 and V is TRBV5-1, with 9 bases lining up with TRBD2. Germline lookup yields CDR1 SGHRS and CDR2 YFSETQ. There are 15 residues in the CDR3. V lost 1 base and J lost 4; bases outside the gene matches: 2. CDR3 amino acids: CASSLLLAGTGELFF. In nucleotides, the CDR3 is TGCGCCAGCAGCTTGTTACTAGCGGGCACCGGGGAGCTGTTTTTT.

This clone has more than one count but fewer than ten. The same CDR3 is also encoded by other DNA sequences in this sample. This rearrangement joins TRBV5-1 to TRBJ2-7; D remains ambiguous. Trimming left V 1 base short and J 2 bases short, with 4 bases between. Germline assignment: CDR1 SGHRS and CDR2 YFSETQ. The CDR3 runs 12 residues. CDR3 loop: CASSLPAYEQYF. CDR3 bases: TGCGCCAGCAGCTTGCCAGCCTACGAGCAGTACTTC.

This CDR3 is CSVEAGKNEQFF. CDR3 coding DNA: TGCAGCGTTGAAGCGGGTAAGAACGAGCAGTTCTTC. The chain uses TRBV29-1 and TRBJ2-1; D is undetermined. V lost 1 base and J 10 bases, leaving 11 bases between the germline ends. There are 12 residues in the CDR3. Germline values: CDR1 SQVTM, CDR2 ANQGSEA.

The chain links TRBV27 to TRBJ1-5; a weak D match, TRBD1 (6 bases). The V end was cut by 8 bases, the J end by 7 bases, with 18 bases between. CDR3 length: 14 amino acids. Germline CDR1 is MNHEY and CDR2 is SMNVEV (reference sequence). The CDR3 spells CASSDGGAGQPQHF. The CDR3 DNA follows: TGTGCCAGCTCCGACGGGGGGGCCGGCCAGCCCCAGCATTTT.

The chain employs TRBV30 and TRBJ2-5, with 9 bases fitting TRBD1. The CDR3 contains 13 residues. Germline lookup yields CDR1 GTSNPN and CDR2 SVGIG (reference sequence). The trim removed 4 bases at V and 9 bases at J, leaving 9 bases unmatched. The chain's CDR3 is CAWTGQGPGAQYF. The DNA of the CDR3 is TGTGCCTGGACGGGACAGGGCCCGGGGGCCCAGTACTTC.

Comment on this clone: Different DNA sequences within this sample yield the same CDR3. The chain is built from TRBV7-9 and TRBJ1-1; weak D call: TRBD1 (6 bases). CDR1 is SEHNR and CDR2 is FQNEAQ in the germline V gene (reference sequence). The CDR3 contains 14 residues. The V end lost 4 bases, the J end lost 2 bases, and 11 bases lay between the germline ends. DNA for the CDR3: TGTGCCAGCAGCTCACAGGGTAGCAACACTGAAGCTTTCTTT. Translated: CASSSQGSNTEAFF.

The J gene is TRBJ1-1, the V gene TRBV18; tentative D call: TRBD1 (5 bases). The length of the CDR3 is 14 residues. Germline V gives CDR1 KGHSH, CDR2 LQKENI. Trimming stripped 3 bases from V and 5 bases from J, with 13 bases between. The DNA of the CDR3 is TGTGCCAGCTCACCCAACGCAGGGCATACTGAAGCTTTCTTT. Translation: CASSPNAGHTEAFF.

On this clone itself: This CDR3 is also generated by other DNA sequences in the sample. The chain recombines TRBV5-1 with TRBJ2-5, with D possibly matching TRBD1 (5 bases). The germline V and J ends were trimmed by 4 bases and 0 bases, with 10 bases remaining between them. CDR1 and CDR2 from the germline V gene are SGHRS and YFSETQ. The CDR3 loop spans 14 amino acids. The CDR3 DNA reads TGCGCCAGCAGCACAGGACAAAACCAAGAGACCCAGTACTTC. It is translated as CASSTGQNQETQYF.